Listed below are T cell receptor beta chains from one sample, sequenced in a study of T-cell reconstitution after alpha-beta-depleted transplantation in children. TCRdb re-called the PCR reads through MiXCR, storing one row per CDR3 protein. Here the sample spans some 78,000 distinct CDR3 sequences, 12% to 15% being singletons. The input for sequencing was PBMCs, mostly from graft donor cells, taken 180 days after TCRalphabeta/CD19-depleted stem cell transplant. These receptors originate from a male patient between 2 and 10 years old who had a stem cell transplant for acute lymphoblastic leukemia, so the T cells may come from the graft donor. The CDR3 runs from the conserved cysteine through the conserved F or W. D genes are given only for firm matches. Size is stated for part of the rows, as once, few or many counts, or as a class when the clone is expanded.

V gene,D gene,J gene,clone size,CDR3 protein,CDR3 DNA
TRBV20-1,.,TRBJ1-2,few,CSAREGNGYTF,TGCAGTGCCAGGGAGGGGAATGGCTACACCTTC
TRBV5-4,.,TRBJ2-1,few,CASSLAGTSYNEQFF,TGTGCCAGCAGCTTGGCGGGCACTAGCTACAATGAGCAGTTCTTC
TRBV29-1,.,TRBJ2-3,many,CSVDSRYGDTQYF,TGCAGCGTTGACAGCAGATATGGCGATACGCAGTATTTT
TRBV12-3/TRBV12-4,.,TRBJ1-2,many,CASLMAGERSGYTF,TGTGCCAGCCTCATGGCAGGCGAGAGGAGTGGCTACACCTTC
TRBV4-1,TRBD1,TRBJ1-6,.,CASSQEDRERPGLGSLHF,TGCGCCAGCAGCCAAGAGGACAGGGAAAGGCCTGGGCTTGGGTCCCTCCACTTT
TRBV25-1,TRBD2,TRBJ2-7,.,CASRRSGRLYEQYF,TGTGCCAGCAGGAGGAGCGGGAGACTCTACGAGCAGTACTTC
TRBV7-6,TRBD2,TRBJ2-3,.,CAPAQGVAGVTDTQYF,TGTGCCCCAGCTCAGGGGGTAGCGGGAGTGACAGATACGCAGTATTTT
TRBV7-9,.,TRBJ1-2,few,CASSLDAGAGGYTF,TGTGCCAGCAGCTTAGATGCCGGGGCTGGGGGCTACACCTTC
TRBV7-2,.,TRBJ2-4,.,CASSPRIAKNIQYF,TGTGCCAGCAGCCCCCGAATAGCCAAAAACATTCAGTACTTC
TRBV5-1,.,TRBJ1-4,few,CASSPETRKKLFF,TGCGCCAGCAGCCCAGAGACCAGGAAAAAACTGTTTTTT
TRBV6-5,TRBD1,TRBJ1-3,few,CASSYLDRGGGNTIYF,TGTGCCAGCAGTTACTTGGACAGGGGCGGTGGAAACACCATATATTTT
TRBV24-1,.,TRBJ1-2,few,CATSDFPGGYGYTF,TGTGCCACCAGTGATTTTCCAGGAGGCTATGGCTACACCTTC
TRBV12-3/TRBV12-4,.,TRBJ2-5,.,CASRATGEETQYF,TGTGCCAGCAGAGCCACAGGAGAAGAGACCCAGTACTTC
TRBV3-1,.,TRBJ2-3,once,CASSLIRGTDTQYF,TGTGCCAGCAGCCTCATCAGGGGAACAGATACGCAGTATTTT
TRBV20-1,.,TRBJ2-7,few,CSAPDSGTGIYEQYF,TGCAGTGCTCCGGACTCCGGGACGGGGATCTACGAGCAGTACTTC
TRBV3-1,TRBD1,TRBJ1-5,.,CASSRGTGSNQPQHF,TGTGCCAGCAGCCGCGGGACAGGGAGCAATCAGCCCCAGCATTTT
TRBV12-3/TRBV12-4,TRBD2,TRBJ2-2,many,CASSFGTSGSGELFF,TGTGCCAGCAGTTTTGGGACTAGCGGGAGTGGGGAGCTGTTTTTT
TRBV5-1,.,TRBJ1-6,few,CASSFRVLNSPLHF,TGCGCCAGCAGCTTTCGAGTGTTAAATTCACCCCTCCACTTT
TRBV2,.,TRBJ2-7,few,CASSSGHLYEQYF,TGTGCCAGCAGTTCGGGACACCTCTACGAGCAGTACTTC
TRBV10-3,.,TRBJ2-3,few,CAARTFSTDTQYF,TGTGCCGCCAGGACGTTCAGCACAGATACGCAGTATTTT
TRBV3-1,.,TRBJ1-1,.,CASTMGGTEAFF,TGTGCCAGCACCATGGGTGGTACTGAAGCTTTCTTT
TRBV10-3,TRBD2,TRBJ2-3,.,CAISDSSGRTDTQYF,TGTGCCATCAGTGATTCTAGCGGGAGAACAGATACGCAGTATTTT
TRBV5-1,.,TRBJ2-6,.,CASSLEVGTGANVLTF,TGCGCCAGCAGCTTGGAAGTGGGTACCGGGGCCAACGTCCTGACTTTC
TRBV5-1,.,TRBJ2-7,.,CASSLGPRTALSYEQYF,TGCGCCAGCAGCTTGGGCCCTCGGACAGCCCTCTCCTACGAGCAGTACTTC
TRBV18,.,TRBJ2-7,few,CASSPSRGEQYF,TGTGCCAGCTCACCAAGTAGGGGGGAGCAGTACTTC
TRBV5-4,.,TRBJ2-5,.,CASSPEPLGETQYF,TGTGCCAGCAGCCCCGAACCTCTTGGAGAGACCCAGTACTTC
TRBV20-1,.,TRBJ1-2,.,CSARPGGPFYGYTF,TGCAGTGCTAGACCGGGGGGCCCCTTCTATGGCTACACCTTC
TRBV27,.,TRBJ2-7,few,CASSLSGHLYEQYF,TGTGCCAGCAGTTTATCGGGACACCTCTACGAGCAGTACTTC
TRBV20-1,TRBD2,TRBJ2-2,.,CSARDGAGAGELFF,TGCAGTGCTAGAGATGGGGCGGGAGCCGGGGAGCTGTTTTTT
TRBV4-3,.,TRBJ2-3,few,CASSQDDRSTDTQYF,TGCGCCAGCAGCCAAGATGACAGAAGCACAGATACGCAGTATTTT
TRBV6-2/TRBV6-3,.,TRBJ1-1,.,CASRGPVPYTEAFF,TGTGCCAGCAGGGGGCCGGTTCCGTACACTGAAGCTTTCTTT
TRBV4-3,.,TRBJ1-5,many,CASSQSSNQPQHF,TGCGCCAGCAGCCAATCGAGCAATCAGCCCCAGCATTTT
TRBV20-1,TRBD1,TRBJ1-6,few,CSALTGGTSPLHF,TGCAGTGCCCTGACAGGGGGCACTTCACCCCTCCACTTT
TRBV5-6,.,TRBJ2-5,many,CASSRIFQETQYF,TGTGCCAGCAGCCGGATCTTTCAAGAGACCCAGTACTTC
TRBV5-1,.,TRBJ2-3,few,CASSLGGFFTDTQYF,TGCGCCAGCAGCTTGGGGGGTTTTTTCACAGATACGCAGTATTTT
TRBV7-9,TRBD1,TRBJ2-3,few,CASSNGQGVRTDTQYF,TGTGCCAGCAGCAACGGACAGGGGGTGCGCACAGATACGCAGTATTTT
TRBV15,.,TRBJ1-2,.,CATSSARVYGYTF,TGTGCCACCAGCTCGGCCAGGGTATATGGCTACACCTTC
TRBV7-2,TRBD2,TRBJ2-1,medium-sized,CASSLEAGGPLSEQFF,TGTGCCAGCAGCTTAGAGGCGGGAGGGCCGTTGTCTGAGCAGTTCTTC
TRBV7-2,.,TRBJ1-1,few,CASSSQGRTEAFF,TGTGCCAGCAGCTCACAGGGAAGAACTGAAGCTTTCTTT
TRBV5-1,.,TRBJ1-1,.,CASSPPGGEWTEAFF,TGCGCCAGCAGCCCCCCCGGGGGCGAATGGACTGAAGCTTTCTTT
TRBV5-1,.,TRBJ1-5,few,CASSLGEGRNQPQHF,TGCGCCAGCAGCCTGGGAGAGGGCAGGAATCAGCCCCAGCATTTT
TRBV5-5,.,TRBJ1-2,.,CASSFPDRPNYGYTF,TGTGCCAGCAGCTTCCCGGACAGACCTAACTATGGCTACACCTTC
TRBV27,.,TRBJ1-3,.,CASPPPTLSSGNTIYF,TGTGCCAGCCCACCCCCGACATTAAGCTCTGGAAACACCATATATTTT
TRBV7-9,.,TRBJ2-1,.,CASSLGGERTDEQFF,TGTGCCAGCAGCTTAGGGGGGGAGCGTACCGATGAGCAGTTCTTC
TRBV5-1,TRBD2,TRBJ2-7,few,CASSPRGGRTYEQYF,TGCGCCAGCAGCCCCCGGGGGGGCCGTACCTACGAGCAGTACTTC
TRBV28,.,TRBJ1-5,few,CASPGPGGNQPQHF,TGTGCCAGCCCGGGACCGGGGGGCAATCAGCCCCAGCATTTT
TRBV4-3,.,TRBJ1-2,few,CASSQGFQVNYGYTF,TGCGCCAGCAGCCAAGGTTTTCAGGTTAACTATGGCTACACCTTC
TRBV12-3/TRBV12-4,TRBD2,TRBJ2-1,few,CASSTLLAGEQFF,TGTGCCAGCAGTACTTTGCTAGCGGGCGAGCAGTTCTTC
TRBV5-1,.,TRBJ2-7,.,CASSLVARTYEQYF,TGCGCCAGCAGCTTGGTCGCGAGAACCTACGAGCAGTACTTC
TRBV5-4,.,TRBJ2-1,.,CASSQTKGGNEQFF,TGTGCCAGCAGCCAGACGAAAGGGGGCAATGAGCAGTTCTTC